A single sample is the source of the 14 T cell receptor beta chains below, sequenced in a study of vaccination and CD4 T cells after COVID-19. Sequenced with the Oncomine TCR Beta short-read assay was DNA taken from cultured CD4+ T cells. TCRdb called the PCR reads again in MiXCR, with one record for every CDR3 protein. The table shows 3,000 to 4,000 distinct CDR3 sequences, with about 14% occurring only once. These receptors' targets are unknown. Treatment given: roughly 10-day PBMC culture with coronavirus spike peptide pools or control peptides (ViraFEST assay). The source material was CD4+ T cells from blood, cultured in vitro. Source of these receptors: a human donor who had recovered from COVID-19.

This chain connects TRBV30 to TRBJ2-1; D is undetermined. This CDR3 is built from 15 residues. The V end was cut by 2 bases, the J end by 3 bases, with 14 bases between. Germline V gene data show CDR1 as GTSNPN and CDR2 as SVGIG (reference sequence). The CDR3: CAWSYVNLDYNEQFF. The CDR3 nucleotides read TGTGCCTGGAGTTACGTTAACCTGGACTACAATGAGCAGTTCTTC.

The chain is built from TRBV12-5 and TRBJ2-1; perhaps TRBD2 as D (6 bases). Per germline, CDR1 LGHNT and CDR2 FRNRAP. The CDR3 is 16 amino acids. The V end lost 0 bases, the J end lost 3 bases, and 12 bases lay between the germline ends. The CDR3 DNA follows: TGTGCTAGTGGTTTGGTGGTCGGGGGTAACTACAATGAGCAGTTCTTC. Translated, it gives CASGLVVGGNYNEQFF. The variable domain in full, with the rest retrieved from reference TRBV12-5 and TRBJ2-1, is DARVTQTPRHKVTEMGQEVTMRCQPILGHNTVFWYRQTMMQGLELLAYFRNRAPLDDSGMPKDRFSAEMPDATLATLKIQPSEPRDSAVYFCASGLVVGGNYNEQFFGPGTRLTVL.

This clonotype is deemed medium-sized (0.01 to 0.1%). The chain has TRBV20-1 and TRBJ1-5; 9 bases match TRBD1. Trimming cost V 4 bases and J 4 bases; bases outside gene matches: 5. Germline V lookup: CDR1 DFQATT, CDR2 SNEGSKA (reference sequence). The CDR3 is made up of 14 amino acids. The CDR3 loop reads CSANGQGRNQPQHF. CDR3 nucleotides: TGCAGTGCTAATGGACAGGGGCGAAATCAGCCCCAGCATTTT.

V and J are TRBV9 and TRBJ1-5; D not resolved. This CDR3 is built from 14 residues. Looked up from germline, CDR1 is SGDLS and CDR2 is YYNGEE. With 0 bases removed from V and 4 bases from J, the gap between germline ends came to 8 bases. In DNA form, the CDR3 reads TGTGCCAGCAGCGTAGATCCGGGAAATCAGCCCCAGCATTTT. Its protein product is CASSVDPGNQPQHF.

Concerning this clonotype itself: A much bigger clone sits one base away, suggesting this may be a read error. The chain has TRBV6-4 and TRBJ1-2, with D uncertain. CDR3 size: 14 residues. Germline V lookup: CDR1 MRHNA, CDR2 SNTAGT. For the CDR3, the DNA is TGTGCCAGCAGTGCCTACCTTGTCGTCAGTGGCTCCACCTTC. This codes for CASSAYLVVSGSTF.

The J gene is TRBJ2-4, the V gene TRBV12-3 or TRBV12-4; D is undetermined. V was shortened by 6 bases and J by 0 bases, with 15 bases between the two germline ends. The CDR3 runs to 16 residues. The CDR3 sequence: CASSTGFHLAKNIQYF. The CDR3 DNA reads as TGTGCCAGCAGCACCGGGTTCCATTTAGCCAAAAACATTCAGTACTTC.

There are a few counts of this clonotype. J is TRBJ1-1 and V is TRBV5-5, with 8 bases fitting TRBD1. V was clipped by 4 bases and J by 1 base; unmatched bases: 3. CDR3 length: 14 amino acids. Germline-derived CDR1 and CDR2 are SGHKS and YYEKEE (reference sequence). CDR3 DNA: TGTGCCAGCAGCCCGGGACAGGCGAACACTGAAGCTTTCTTT. This encodes CASSPGQANTEAFF.

This clonotype is medium-sized within its sample. The CDR3 sequence: CASSLGGTSVGSPLHF. The CDR3 DNA follows: TGTGCCAGCAGCCTAGGGGGGACATCGGTTGGTTCACCCCTCCACTTT. V and J are TRBV2 and TRBJ1-6; D is possibly TRBD1 (6 bases). CDR1 SNHLY and CDR2 FYNNEI come from the germline V gene. Trimming removed 6 bases from V and 9 bases from J, with 21 bases in between. The CDR3 is 16 amino acids.

The chain joins TRBV9 to TRBJ1-3; D remains unclear. The CDR3 runs to 16 residues. Germline V gene sequence: CDR1 SGDLS, CDR2 YYNGEE. The V gene lost 2 bases and the J gene lost 0 bases, with 12 bases spanning the gap. The CDR3 nucleotides are TGTGCCAGCAGCGTGGGCCCAGGAAACTCTGGAAACACCATATATTTT. Translating gives CASSVGPGNSGNTIYF.

About this clonotype itself: The junction and the germline gene differ at one end; a read error may be behind it. This chain uses TRBV30 with TRBJ1-6, with D perhaps TRBD1 (5 bases). This CDR3 spans 14 amino acids. From germline, CDR1 is GTSNPN and CDR2 SVGIG (reference sequence). The CDR3 sequence: CAWSQTEYNSPLRF. Here the CDR3 DNA reads TGTGCCTGGAGTCAGACAGAATATAATTCACCCCTCCGCTTT.

By share of the sample, this clonotype is medium-sized (0.01 to 0.1%). The CDR3 protein is CASSAGTTNTEAFF. The CDR3 DNA reads as TGTGCCAGCAGCGCCGGGACGACGAACACTGAAGCTTTCTTT. V usage is TRBV6-1 and J usage is TRBJ1-1; maybe TRBD1 (5 bases). CDR3 length: 14 amino acids. The germline V gene encodes CDR1 MNHNS and CDR2 SASEGT. The V end was cut by 6 bases, the J end by 1 base, with 12 bases between.

The V call is TRBV5-5, the J call TRBJ1-1, with a tentative D call TRBD1 (5 bases). Germline V lookup: CDR1 SGHKS, CDR2 YYEKEE (reference sequence). With 4 bases removed from V and 7 bases from J, the gap between germline ends came to 20 bases. This CDR3 is 15 amino acids long. The CDR3 reads CASSGVPGPEGEAFF. The CDR3, as DNA: TGTGCCAGCAGCGGAGTTCCAGGGCCGGAAGGTGAAGCTTTCTTT. The whole variable domain, remainder taken from reference TRBV5-5 and TRBJ1-1, is DAGVTQSPTHLIKTRGQQVTLRCSPISGHKSVSWYQQVLGQGPQFIFQYYEKEERGRGNFPDRFSARQFPNYSSELNVNALLLGDSALYLCASSGVPGPEGEAFFGQGTRLTVV.

In its sample, this clonotype ranks as medium-sized (0.01 to 0.1%). The chain links TRBV20-1 to TRBJ1-5; D is unclear. There are 13 residues in the CDR3. With 0 bases removed from V and 5 bases from J, the gap between germline ends came to 8 bases. Germline-derived CDR1 and CDR2 are DFQATT and SNEGSKA (reference sequence). CDR3 loop: CSARDAGDQPQHF. CDR3 DNA: TGCAGTGCTAGAGATGCAGGAGATCAGCCCCAGCATTTT.

This chain joins TRBV3-1 and TRBJ1-6, with D possibly being TRBD1 (5 bases). Germline V CDR1 and CDR2: LGHDT, YNNKEL (reference sequence). Trimming left V 4 bases short and J 13 bases short, with 14 bases between. The CDR3 runs 13 residues. CDR3 DNA: TGTGCCAGCAGCCCCGGGGGTTTGGGGCCCCTCCACTTT. It encodes CASSPGGLGPLHF.